One and the same sample provided the 9 T cell receptor beta chains below, sequenced in a study of blood T cell repertoires in COVID-19 (TCRdb year 2020). Libraries were made using the immunoSEQ multiplex PCR assay. This is the immuneACCESS table as TCRdb keeps it, with only in-frame sequences that have V and J called. A part of the clones is gone; compared with another copy, unresolved V genes explain less than half, and the rest is unexplained. This sample is represented by around 140,000 clones; 80% to 90% of them were singletons. About 6% of the sample goes to the ten largest clones. Source material: peripheral blood. Source of these receptors: a man older than 75 with acute or convalescent COVID-19.

The V gene is TRBV6-5, the J gene TRBJ2-3; D remains unclear. Germline V gene sequence: CDR1 MNHEY, CDR2 SVGAGI. This CDR3 has 12 residues. Trimming removed 5 bases at V and 5 bases at J, with 8 bases between. CDR3 sequence reads: CASSKLRDTQYF. The CDR3 DNA sequence: TGTGCCAGCAGTAAGCTTAGAGATACGCAGTATTTT.

CDR3 DNA: TGTGCCAGTAGTAGGACTAGCGGGAGGGTGAACACCGGGGAGCTGTTTTTT. This translates into CASSRTSGRVNTGELFF. This rearrangement joins TRBV19 to TRBJ2-2; 15 bases are shared with TRBD2. V gave up 4 bases and J gave up 1 base; unmatched junction bases: 1. Germline V CDR1 and CDR2: LNHDA, SQIVND (reference sequence). The CDR3 has 17 amino acids.

The genes are TRBV9 and TRBJ1-6; the D is unclear. The CDR3 totals 13 residues. V was pared by 3 bases and J by 6 bases, with 7 bases between. Germline CDR1 and CDR2: SGDLS and YYNGEE. This CDR3 reads CASSGAVNSPLHF. CDR3 coding DNA: TGTGCCAGCAGCGGGGCAGTTAATTCACCCCTCCACTTT. Full variable domain (remainder filled in from reference TRBV9 and TRBJ1-6): DSGVTQTPKHLITATGQRVTLRCSPRSGDLSVYWYQQSLDQGLQFLIQYYNGEERAKGNILERFSAQQFPDLHSELNLSSLELGDSALYFCASSGAVNSPLHFGNGTRLTVT.

This chain links TRBV21-1 with TRBJ2-7; the table's D call, TRBD2, has no DNA check behind it. TRBV21-1 is assigned pseudogene status. The CDR3 consists of 12 residues. The CDR3 DNA reads as TGTGCCAGCAGCAAAGCACTTTGCGAGCAGTACTTC. Amino acid sequence: CASSKALCEQYF.

This rearrangement joins TRBV6-2 or TRBV6-3 to TRBJ1-2; D uncertain. Between the trimmed V and J ends, which lost 6 bases and 7 bases, there was a span of 12 bases. CDR3 size: 12 residues. Germline CDR1 is MNHEY and CDR2 is SVGEGT. The CDR3 loop reads CASSSAGGGYTF. The DNA for the CDR3 is TGTGCCAGCAGCTCGGCGGGAGGTGGCTACACCTTC.

This clone showed up just once. V gene TRBV18 combines with J gene TRBJ2-3, with 7 bases that match TRBD2. Trimming removed 3 bases from V and 2 bases from J; junction bases left unmatched: 5. The germline CDR1 and CDR2 sequences are KGHSH and LQKENI. The CDR3 runs 15 residues. The CDR3 DNA follows: TGTGCCAGCTCACCTCAAGCGGGGTACACAGATACGCAGTATTTT. Protein: CASSPQAGYTDTQYF.

This CDR3 is CASSGGQGFPSTDTQYF. Here the CDR3 DNA reads TGTGCCAGCAGCGGGGGACAGGGGTTTCCTAGCACAGATACGCAGTATTTT. J is TRBJ2-3 and V is TRBV9, with 10 bases that match TRBD1. There are 17 residues in the CDR3. CDR1 and CDR2 from the germline V gene are SGDLS and YYNGEE. The junction had 7 bases not matched to a gene; V was cut back by 3 bases and J by 0 bases.

To note about this clone: Other nucleotide sequences from this sample produce the same CDR3. The chain uses TRBV5-1 and TRBJ2-7; TRBD1 is a possible D gene (6 bases). The germline V gene has CDR1 SGHRS and CDR2 YFSETQ. V was clipped by 3 bases and J by 2 bases, with 9 bases between them. This CDR3 is built from 13 residues. CDR3 amino acids: CASSWTAAYEQYF. For the CDR3, the DNA is TGCGCCAGCAGCTGGACAGCTGCCTACGAGCAGTACTTC.

J is TRBJ1-6 and V is TRBV3-1 (or the pseudogene TRBV3-2); possible D gene TRBD1, 5 bases. Germline V gene data show CDR1 as LGHDT and CDR2 as YNNKEL (reference sequence). Trimming cost V 2 bases and J 9 bases, with 8 bases left between them. There are 13 residues in the CDR3. CDR3 protein: CASSQQGGSPLHF. CDR3 DNA sequence: TGTGCCAGCAGCCAACAGGGAGGTTCACCCCTCCACTTT.